A single sample is the source of the 15 T cell receptor beta chains below, sequenced in a study of tumor-infiltrating lymphocytes in primary liver carcinoma. From 450 to 600 ng total RNA, TCR beta cDNA was generated with a primer in the constant region. Three rounds of nested multiplex PCR with slightly modified ARM-PCR produced TCR beta libraries. The two initial PCR rounds, roughly 10 cycles each, used TRBV1-TRBV30 forward and C-beta reverse primers. TCRdb redid the calling of the multiplex PCR reads with MiXCR, one entry per CDR3 protein. The sample lists 75,000 or so distinct CDR3 sequences, 60% to 75% seen once, with about a quarter in the top ten. Unsorted bulk tissue (about 20-32 mg) underwent RNA and DNA co-extraction. Sequencing input: liver tumor tissue from sampling region 4. This sample's subset: tumor region T4, right-lateral pole. The receptors were gathered from a man aged 35-49 years with primary liver carcinoma and hepatitis B virus infection.

Many counts were recorded for this clonotype. The chain recombines TRBV10-1 with TRBJ2-1; 7 bases agree with TRBD1. The germline V gene has CDR1 WNHNN and CDR2 SYGVQD (reference sequence). The CDR3 is made up of 13 amino acids. J lost 3 bases, V lost 4 bases, and 0 bases had no gene match. CDR3 coding DNA: TGCGCCAGCAGTGGACAGGGCTACAATGAGCAGTTCTTC. Its protein product is CASSGQGYNEQFF.

The chain combines TRBV6-1 with TRBJ1-2; D is unresolved. Germline V gene sequence: CDR1 MNHNS, CDR2 SASEGT. V lost 4 bases and J lost 6, with 12 bases in between. The CDR3 has 13 residues. CDR3 nucleotides: TGTGCCAGCAGTGCGTCAGATCTAAATGGCTACACCTTC. It codes for CASSASDLNGYTF.

In regard to this clonotype: A read error may produce the germline difference seen at one junction end. V is TRBV15 and J is TRBJ1-5; D gene ambiguous. The CDR3 spans 14 residues. Germline V lookup: CDR1 LNHNV, CDR2 YYDKDF (reference sequence). CDR3 in DNA: TGTACCACCAGCAGAGATCTGGGGAATCAGCCCCAGCATTTT. Translating it yields CTTSRDLGNQPQHF.

Turning to this clonotype: Just one base apart from a much larger clone, this may be a read error. The chain carries TRBV7-9 and TRBJ1-1; D gene uncertain. The CDR3 contains 12 residues. Germline CDR1 SEHNR, CDR2 FQNEAQ (reference sequence). Between the trimmed V and J ends, which lost 5 bases and 5 bases, there was a span of 9 bases. The CDR3 DNA reads TGTGCCAGCAGCGTCAGGTGTACTGAAGCTTTCTTT. Translated: CASSVRCTEAFF.

Note on this clonotype: This could be a read error, since a much larger clone is one nucleotide away. The chain carries TRBV6-1 and TRBJ2-5, with 7 bases lining up with TRBD2. Germline V gene lookup returns CDR1 MNHNS and CDR2 SASEGT. This CDR3 is built from 12 residues. Here the CDR3 DNA reads TGTGTCAGCAGGGTAGCGGGAGAGACCCAGTACTTC. This gives the protein CVSRVAGETQYF.

For this clonotype: A clone one base away is much larger, so this may be a read error. The V call is TRBV28, the J call TRBJ2-7; D is uncertain. The V gene's germline CDR1 is MDHEN and CDR2 SYDVKM. The V end lost 6 bases, the J end lost 2 bases, and 14 bases lay between the germline ends. CDR3 length equals 14 residues. The CDR3: CASRPPEQPYEQYF. The CDR3 DNA follows: TGTGCCAGCAGACCCCCGGAACAGCCCTACGAGCAGTACTTC.

This clonotype rates as medium-sized (0.01 to 0.1%). The junction differs from germline at one of its ends, possibly a read error. This sequence joins TRBV5-1 and TRBJ2-7; TRBD2 agrees at 12 bases. The length of the CDR3 is 13 residues. The germline CDR1 and CDR2 sequences are SGHRS and YFSETQ. The CDR3 is CASSFGLAGEQYF. In DNA form, the CDR3 reads TGTGCCAGCAGCTTCGGACTAGCGGGAGAGCAGTACTTC.

Details on this clonotype: Given the absence of the conserved phenylalanine or tryptophan at the CDR3 end, a read error is likely. The chain carries TRBV6-2 or TRBV6-3 and TRBJ2-7; D gene unclear. V gave up 4 bases and J gave up 2 bases, with 12 bases separating them. Germline V gene sequence: CDR1 MNHEY, CDR2 SVGEGT. CDR3 length equals 14 residues. Here the CDR3 DNA reads TGTGCCAGCAGTTCCGGATTCGATACCTACGAGCAGTACTTA. This encodes CASSSGFDTYEQYL.

This clonotype was observed a single time. The chain couples TRBV30 to TRBJ2-3, with D maybe TRBD1 (6 bases). CDR3 length: 15 residues. Trimming took off 4 bases at V and 2 bases at J, with 16 bases between the two ends. Germline V CDR1 and CDR2: GTSNPN, SVGIG (reference sequence). The CDR3, as DNA: TGTGCCTGGATGGTGGGGGCGCGGCCCACAGATACGCAGTATTTT. Translated: CAWMVGARPTDTQYF.

Turning to this clonotype: The junction shows a germline mismatch at one end, possibly a read error. The V and J genes are TRBV11-2 and TRBJ2-7; 8 nucleotides align to TRBD2. CDR1 SGHAT and CDR2 FQNNGV come from the germline V gene. The CDR3 sequence is 15 residues long. CDR3 nucleotides: TGCTCCAACAGCCAATATTCGGGAGGGGGCTACGAGCAGTACTTC. Amino acids: CSNSQYSGGGYEQYF.

Comments on this clonotype: It is likely a read error, because the conserved phenylalanine at the end of the CDR3 is missing. This chain connects TRBV5-1 to TRBJ1-2, with 10 nucleotides matching TRBD1. This CDR3 region has 14 residues. The germline V gene has CDR1 SGHRS and CDR2 YFSETQ. V lost 5 bases to trimming and J lost 8 bases; unmatched junction nucleotides: 9. The CDR3, as DNA: TGCGCCAGCAGACCGCCGGGACAGGGGTACGGCTACACCTCC. Encoded protein: CASRPPGQGYGYTS.

This clonotype occurred a few times. One end of the junction is discordant with germline, which a read error may explain. V gene TRBV6-5 combines with J gene TRBJ1-2; 8 nucleotides match TRBD1. The CDR3 is 13 residues long. Germline V lookup: CDR1 MNHEY, CDR2 SVGAGI. The CDR3 loop reads CASTSTGVYGYTF. CDR3 DNA: TGTGCCAGCACTTCGACAGGGGTCTATGGTTACACCTTC.

To note about this clonotype: The final CDR3 position lacks the conserved phenylalanine or tryptophan, pointing to a likely read error. The chain carries TRBV11-2 and TRBJ2-7; D is possibly TRBD2 (6 bases). Germline lookup yields CDR1 SGHAT and CDR2 FQNNGV. This CDR3 comprises 12 residues. Trimming removed 8 bases from V and 9 bases from J, with 17 bases in between. The CDR3 DNA is TGTGCCAGCTTAAGTGAGCTAGCGTCGCAGTACTTA. Translated: CASLSELASQYL.

The CDR3 loop reads CNVEVWGEAFF. DNA of the CDR3: TGCAACGTCGAAGTTTGGGGGGAAGCTTTCTTT. The chain has TRBV29-1 and TRBJ1-1; D perhaps matches TRBD1 (5 bases). The CDR3 sequence is 11 residues long. Per the germline V gene, CDR1 is SQVTM and CDR2 is ANQGSEA.

J is TRBJ2-2 and V is TRBV19; D not certain. The germline CDR1 and CDR2 sequences are LNHDA and SQIVND (reference sequence). V lost 6 bases and J lost 2, with 13 bases in between. The CDR3 runs to 15 residues. The CDR3 is CASRMMVPNTGELFF. CDR3 in DNA: TGTGCCAGTAGGATGATGGTGCCTAACACCGGGGAGCTGTTTTTT.